This T cell receptor beta chain was identified during a study of cytomegalovirus exposure and HLA in healthy donors. Regarding this clone: Its antigen is unidentified.

J lost 2 bases, V lost 6 bases, and 4 bases had no gene match. Germline loops: CDR1 SNHLY, CDR2 FYNNEI. The CDR3 spans 15 residues. Amplification used 60 Vbeta primers and 13 Jbeta primers. Assay: immunoSEQ multiplex PCR; the TCRdb copy retains only in-frame clones and omits some. The repertoire holds roughly 150,000 clones, 60% to 80% seen once, with around 0.7% in the top ten. Points from the study as a whole: Roughly uniform depth of sequencing across donors was assumed in presence/absence analyses.

Sequenced sample: PBMCs. The TCR originated in a male donor in good health and CMV-seronegative. V gene TRBV2 combines with J gene TRBJ1-5; TRBD1 agrees at 10 bases. DNA of the CDR3: TGTGCCAGCAGCCCCGGGACAGGGGGCAATCAGCCCCAGCATTTT. This translates into CASSPGTGGNQPQHF.